The 6 T cell receptor beta chains in this list originate from one sample, sequenced in a study of shared clonotypes between healthy human individuals. Assay used: immunoSEQ multiplex PCR; TCRdb lists only in-frame clones, some missing. The table shows more than 400,000 clones, with about 85% occurring only once. The sample consisted of PBMCs. These receptors came from a woman in her thirties or forties in good health. Some clones in this sample may be carry-over from other donors' samples.

With regard to this clone: A far larger clone lies a single base away; this is likely a read error. The sample has other DNA sequences that encode this CDR3 too. V gene TRBV30 combines with J gene TRBJ1-5; D is uncertain. The CDR3 runs 13 residues. Per the germline V gene, CDR1 is GTSNPN and CDR2 is SVGIG (reference sequence). The CDR3 DNA is TGTGCCTGGAGTGGGACGGGGAATCAGCCCCAGCATTTC. Residues: CAWSGTGNQPQHF.

Details on this clone: This sequence is one base from a far larger clone and is likely a read error. Within the sample, other DNA sequences also encode this same CDR3. The rearrangement links TRBV30 to TRBJ1-4; D remains ambiguous. Germline V gene data show CDR1 as GTSNPN and CDR2 as SVGIG (reference sequence). There are 16 residues in the CDR3. The CDR3 loop is CAWSVAAHATNEKLFF. The CDR3 DNA reads as TGTGCCTGGAGTGTAGCTGCCCACGCAACTAATGAAAAACTATTTTTT.

In regard to this clone: A much larger clone is a single base away; this may be a read error. V and J are TRBV7-2 and TRBJ2-2; D unresolved. The germline gives CDR1 SGHTA, CDR2 FQGNSA. Trimming shortened V by 1 base and J by 4 bases, and 4 bases separated the two germline ends. The CDR3 length is 13 residues. CDR3 residues: CASSLESTGELFF. The CDR3 DNA sequence: TGTGCCAGCAGCTTAGAGTCCACCGGGGAGCTGTTTTTT.

The genes are TRBV5-1 and TRBJ2-3; no reliable D call. Trimming took off 0 bases at V and 1 base at J, with 6 bases between the two ends. CDR3 size: 14 residues. The germline V gene encodes CDR1 SGHRS and CDR2 YFSETQ. DNA of the CDR3: TGCGCCAGCAGCTTGGGGAGAGGCACAGATACGCAGTATTTT. Its translation: CASSLGRGTDTQYF.

The V call is TRBV6-4, the J call TRBJ1-2, with D maybe TRBD1 (5 bases). From germline, CDR1 is MRHNA and CDR2 SNTAGT. The CDR3 contains 16 residues. Deletions cut 0 bases from V and 6 bases from J, with 17 bases between. The DNA for the CDR3 is TGTGCCAGCAGTGACTCTTTCGAATCACAGGTCGATGGCTACACCTTC. Translation: CASSDSFESQVDGYTF.

As concerns this clone: This likely stems from a read error, as it lies one base from a far larger clone. V usage is TRBV4-2 and J usage is TRBJ1-1; 7 bases align to TRBD1. The CDR3 sequence is 15 residues long. Germline assignment: CDR1 LGHNA and CDR2 YNFKEQ. The CDR3 sequence is CASSQGDSLNTESFF. For the CDR3, the DNA is TGTGCCAGCAGCCAAGGGGACAGCTTGAACACTGAATCTTTCTTT.